This T cell receptor (beta chain) came from a study of post-analysis software for immune sequencing data (dated by TCRdb to 2013 to 2016). Turning to the overall study: The recorded disease courses included relapsing-remitting, secondary progressive and progressive-relapsing multiple sclerosis, and some patients had no subtype annotation. The multiple sclerosis patient repertoires were compared with about a dozen previously published healthy control repertoires from donors aged 6 to 25 years. A subset of samples was prepared in parallel using single-end sample barcoding, then pooled and co-amplified after Illumina adapter ligation.

Study-wide conclusions, independent of this receptor: Strong co-clustering of samples prepared in the same batch was shown by direct clustering with F measure, prompting a batch-effect correction. Compared with controls, multiple sclerosis patients had significantly lower normalized Chao1 diversity, a finding suggesting substantial peripheral T-cell clonal expansion. The control group was slightly older than the multiple sclerosis patient group. Patients showed significantly higher frequencies than controls for about 5 TRBV segments, among them TRBV5-6, TRBV5-1 and TRBV20-1.

Receptor libraries were prepared by PCR. For sequencing, an Illumina HiSeq 2500 was employed. To reduce PCR and sequencing biases, unique molecular identifiers were built into the TCR beta cDNA libraries. Per 1 to 10 million input T cells, some 500,000 cDNA molecules were obtained, such that each molecule approximated one T cell. The patient libraries were prepared and sequenced with the same protocol used for the earlier healthy control dataset. Within a given batch, samples were prepared together, multiplexed and sequenced on the same HiSeq lane. In the authors' own workflow: MIGEC handled the raw barcoded reads, throwing out single-read molecular identifier groups before consensus assembly and CDR3 extraction. VDJtools was used for post-analysis of the clonotype tables, and diversity was normalized by down-sampling every dataset to the size of the smallest sample. Repertoire overlap clustering matched CDR3 amino acid but not nucleotide sequences to correct batch-related cross-sample contamination. TCRdb cleaned the public reads at Q25 with fastp, built clones with MiXCR and kept in-frame beta chains. Records with the same CDR3 protein are collapsed into one entry carrying the most frequent genes and DNA. TCRdb assigned the V and J calls; the authors' analysis was not used. The sample table shows roughly 600,000 distinct CDR3 sequences, and roughly 45% are seen once. The top ten hold approximately 1.7% of the sample.

Concerning this clonotype itself: No antigen is known for it. Base qualities are not at hand, and no much larger clone is one base apart.

To demonstrate the VDJtools post-analysis software, TCR beta repertoires were profiled from the peripheral blood of roughly 12 young patients with multiple sclerosis. The patients with multiple sclerosis were children and adolescents between roughly 6 and 17 years of age. The CDR3 spans 14 residues, from the cysteine through the phenylalanine. Only CDR3 DNA is held: 42 bases, read in frame from base 1. Trimmed from V: 5 bases; trimmed from J: 6 bases; junction bases lacking a gene match: 4. The TCR was taken from a girl aged 10 to 17 with multiple sclerosis. The rearranged chain carries TRBV12-3 or TRBV12-4 and TRBJ2-6; 7 of the junction bases match TRBD1. What was sequenced was blood. The CDR3 amino acid sequence is: CASSRTGKANVLTF. The nucleotides read TGTGCCAGCAGTAGGACAGGCAAGGCCAACGTCCTGACTTTC.